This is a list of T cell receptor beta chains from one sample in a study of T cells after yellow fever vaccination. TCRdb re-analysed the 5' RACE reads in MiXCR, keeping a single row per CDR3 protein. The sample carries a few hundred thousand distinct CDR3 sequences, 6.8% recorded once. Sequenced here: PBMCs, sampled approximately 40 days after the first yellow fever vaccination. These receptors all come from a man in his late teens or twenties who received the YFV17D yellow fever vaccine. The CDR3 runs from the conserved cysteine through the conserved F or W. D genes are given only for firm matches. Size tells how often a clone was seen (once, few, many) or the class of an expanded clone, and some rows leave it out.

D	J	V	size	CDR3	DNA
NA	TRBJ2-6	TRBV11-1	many	CASSSPGWPLTSGANVLTF	TGTGCCAGCAGCTCTCCCGGTTGGCCCCTCACGTCGGGGGCCAACGTCCTGACTTTC
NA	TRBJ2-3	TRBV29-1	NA	CSVSFAAQDTQYF	TGCAGCGTTAGTTTTGCGGCCCAAGATACGCAGTATTTT
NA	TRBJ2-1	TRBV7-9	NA	CASSLQGGPRNEQFF	TGTGCCAGCAGCCTCCAGGGGGGCCCCCGAAATGAGCAGTTCTTC
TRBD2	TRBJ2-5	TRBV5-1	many	CASFRGTSRETQYF	TGCGCCAGCTTCCGAGGGACTAGCAGGGAGACCCAGTACTTC
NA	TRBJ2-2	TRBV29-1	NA	CSVVIGTGELFF	TGCAGCGTTGTAATCGGAACCGGGGAGCTGTTTTTT
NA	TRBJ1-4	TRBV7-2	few	CASSLQVSTNEKLFF	TGTGCCAGCAGCTTACAGGTCTCAACTAATGAAAAACTGTTTTTT
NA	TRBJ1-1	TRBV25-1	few	CASSDPGLNTEAFF	TGTGCCAGCAGTGACCCGGGACTGAACACTGAAGCTTTCTTT
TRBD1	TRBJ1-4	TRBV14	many	CASSVGTGGEKLFF	TGTGCCAGCAGCGTAGGGACAGGGGGTGAAAAACTGTTTTTT
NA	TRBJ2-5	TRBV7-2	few	CASSLGPGYQETQYF	TGTGCCAGCAGCTTAGGGCCTGGGTACCAAGAGACCCAGTACTTC
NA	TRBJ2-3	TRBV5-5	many	CASSPRQKTDTQYF	TGTGCCAGCAGCCCTCGACAGAAGACAGATACGCAGTATTTT
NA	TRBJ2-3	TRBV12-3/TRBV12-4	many	CASRDRGQLDTQYF	TGTGCCAGCAGAGATCGGGGGCAGTTGGATACGCAGTATTTT
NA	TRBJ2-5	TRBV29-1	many	CSGQGSWEETQYF	TGCAGCGGTCAGGGCAGTTGGGAAGAGACCCAGTACTTC
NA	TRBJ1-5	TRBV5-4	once	CASSFAPDQPQHF	TGTGCCAGCAGCTTCGCGCCTGATCAGCCCCAGCATTTT
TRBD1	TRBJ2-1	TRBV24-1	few	CATSDMGFEGARNEQFF	TGTGCCACCAGTGATATGGGGTTCGAGGGGGCGAGAAATGAGCAGTTCTTC